These 23 T cell receptor beta chains originate from one sample sequenced in a study of shared clonotypes between healthy human individuals (dated by TCRdb to about 2020). Receptor libraries were prepared by the immunoSEQ multiplex PCR assay. TCRdb provides this immuneACCESS table in a form limited to in-frame rearrangements. Some clones are lacking; in checked studies, under half of them reflect an unresolved V gene, and why the rest are absent is not known. The sample data list around 2.5 million clones, and approximately 93% of these were observed just once. Of the sample, 0.36% is held by the ten largest clones. The sample taken for sequencing was naive CD4+ T cells from PBMCs. The meaning of the sample's cell subset or site label: CD45RA+ positively selected. These receptors were obtained from a man aged 18 to 30 in good health. Some clones in this sample may be carry-over from other donors' samples.

J is TRBJ2-2 and V is TRBV29-1, with 12 positions matching TRBD1. The CDR3 is 15 amino acids. Germline V gene sequence: CDR1 SQVTM, CDR2 ANQGSEA. The V segment lost 4 bases and the J segment 7 bases; nucleotides outside the gene matches: 7. The CDR3 DNA reads as TGCAGCGTTGTAGGGACAGGGGGCGCCGGCGGGGAGCTGTTTTTT. Translating gives CSVVGTGGAGGELFF.

The table lists this clone with a count of one. Within the sample, other DNA sequences also encode this same CDR3. This chain connects TRBV18 to TRBJ1-5; D is uncertain. The CDR3 spans 16 residues. Looked up from germline, CDR1 is KGHSH and CDR2 is LQKENI. V lost 3 bases and J 0 bases, leaving 12 bases between the germline ends. CDR3 nucleotides: TGTGCCAGCTCACCTAGCGGGCTTAATAGCAATCAGCCCCAGCATTTT. Translation: CASSPSGLNSNQPQHF.

The V gene is TRBV30, the J gene TRBJ2-5; no clear D. V was clipped by 3 bases and J by 5 bases, with 16 bases between them. Germline CDR1 GTSNPN, CDR2 SVGIG (reference sequence). This CDR3 is built from 14 residues. The DNA for the CDR3 is TGTGCCTGGAGCTTTGGTCCCCCCTTGGAGACCCAGTACTTC. Translated, it gives CAWSFGPPLETQYF.

The V and J genes are TRBV7-9 and TRBJ1-1; no firm D call. The CDR3 is 15 amino acids. From germline, CDR1 is SEHNR and CDR2 FQNEAQ (reference sequence). V shed 1 base and J shed 7 bases, with 16 bases lying between them. As DNA, the CDR3 is TGTGCCAGCAGCTTAGAACGGGTGGGAACAGTTGAAGCTTTCTTT. Encoded protein: CASSLERVGTVEAFF.

V gene TRBV18 combines with J gene TRBJ2-5; perhaps TRBD1 as D (6 bases). The CDR3 is made up of 15 amino acids. Between the trimmed V and J ends, which lost 3 bases and 1 base, there was a span of 12 bases. Germline V gene lookup returns CDR1 KGHSH and CDR2 LQKENI. The DNA of the CDR3 is TGTGCCAGCTCACCGATACGACAGGTCCAAGAGACCCAGTACTTC. The encoded protein is CASSPIRQVQETQYF.

The chain joins TRBV5-6 to TRBJ2-7, with D possibly being TRBD2 (6 bases). The V gene lost 5 bases and the J gene lost 7 bases, with 16 bases spanning the gap. Germline CDR1 reads SGHDT; CDR2 reads YYEEEE. The CDR3 covers 13 residues. CDR3 loop: CASRRDLAGEQYF. CDR3 bases: TGTGCCAGCAGGCGGGACCTAGCAGGGGAGCAGTACTTC.

In regard to this clone: Other nucleotide sequences from this sample produce the same CDR3. The DNA of the CDR3 is TGTGCCAGCAGCTCGGAGTCCTACGAGCAGTACTTC. As protein: CASSSESYEQYF. The genes are TRBV28 and TRBJ2-7; D remains ambiguous. Germline assignment: CDR1 MDHEN and CDR2 SYDVKM. The V gene lost 6 bases and the J gene lost 1 base, with 7 bases spanning the gap. The CDR3 extends over 12 amino acids.

V usage is TRBV4-3 and J usage is TRBJ1-6; unclear D gene. Per the germline V gene, CDR1 is LGHNA and CDR2 is YSLEER. The V end lost 8 bases, the J end lost 7 bases, and 12 bases lay between the germline ends. This CDR3 region has 13 residues. The chain's CDR3 is CASPPSRNSPLHF. The CDR3 DNA follows: TGCGCCAGCCCCCCAAGTCGGAATTCACCCCTCCACTTT.

The V and J genes are TRBV6-5 and TRBJ2-1; weak D call: TRBD2 (5 bases). This CDR3 spans 15 amino acids. Germline V gives CDR1 MNHEY, CDR2 SVGAGI. With 5 bases removed from V and 4 bases from J, the gap between germline ends came to 15 bases. The CDR3 region has the DNA TGTGCCAGCAGTCCTGAGGGCTTAGGGTACAATGAGCAGTTCTTC. It encodes CASSPEGLGYNEQFF.

V usage is TRBV7-2 and J usage is TRBJ2-5; D uncertain. V lost 0 bases, J lost 2 bases, and 16 bases lay in between. CDR1 SGHTA and CDR2 FQGNSA come from the germline V gene. This CDR3 is built from 17 residues. CDR3 in amino acids: CASSLAVKRISQETQYF. The CDR3 DNA sequence: TGTGCCAGCAGCTTAGCCGTGAAGCGAATAAGTCAAGAGACCCAGTACTTC.

The V call is TRBV18, the J call TRBJ1-2, with TRBD1 matching over 8 bases. V trimming: 3 bases; J trimming: 5 bases; junction bases outside the gene matches: 8. This CDR3 has 15 residues. Germline CDR1 KGHSH, CDR2 LQKENI. In DNA form, the CDR3 reads TGTGCCAGCTCACCCTCACAGGGGGGAACTTATGGCTACACCTTC. Its protein is CASSPSQGGTYGYTF. The whole variable domain, remainder taken from reference TRBV18 and TRBJ1-2, is NAGVMQNPRHLVRRRGQEARLRCSPMKGHSHVYWYRQLPEEGLKFMVYLQKENIIDESGMPKERFSAEFPKEGPSILRIQQVVRGDSAAYFCASSPSQGGTYGYTFGSGTRLTVV.

The rearrangement links TRBV6-4 to TRBJ1-5; D perhaps matches TRBD1 (5 bases). Germline V lookup: CDR1 MRHNA, CDR2 SNTAGT. Trimming took off 4 bases at V and 6 bases at J, with 16 bases between the two ends. The CDR3 runs 15 residues. The CDR3 loop is CASSATGDLRQPQHF. The DNA for the CDR3 is TGTGCCAGCAGTGCAACAGGAGATCTCCGTCAGCCCCAGCATTTT.

The gene calls are TRBV19 and TRBJ1-4, with 10 bases aligning to TRBD1. Germline-derived CDR1 and CDR2 are LNHDA and SQIVND (reference sequence). The junction had 3 bases not matched to a gene; V was cut back by 7 bases and J by 7 bases. CDR3 length: 13 residues. The CDR3, as DNA: TGTGCCAGTACATGGACAGGGGGTGAAAAACTGTTTTTT. Translation: CASTWTGGEKLFF. The entire variable domain, with the rest obtained from reference TRBV19 and TRBJ1-4, is as follows: DGGITQSPKYLFRKEGQNVTLSCEQNLNHDAMYWYRQDPGQGLRLIYYSQIVNDFQKGDIAEGYSVSREKKESFPLTVTSAQKNPTAFYLCASTWTGGEKLFFGSGTQLSVL.

The rearrangement links TRBV18 to TRBJ1-1; D possibly corresponds to TRBD1 (5 bases). Trimming cost V 8 bases and J 0 bases, with 10 bases left between them. Germline assignment: CDR1 KGHSH and CDR2 LQKENI. The CDR3 is made up of 13 amino acids. In DNA, the CDR3 is TGTGCCAGCCTGGACACCTTGAACACTGAAGCTTTCTTT. Translated: CASLDTLNTEAFF.

The chain links TRBV9 to TRBJ2-1; D call uncertain. Germline V lookup: CDR1 SGDLS, CDR2 YYNGEE. Between the trimmed V and J ends, which lost 4 bases and 2 bases, there was a span of 13 bases. The CDR3 consists of 15 residues. The CDR3 here is CASSPLVATYNEQFF. CDR3 sequence (DNA): TGTGCCAGCAGCCCCCTGGTCGCAACCTACAATGAGCAGTTCTTC. Variable domain in full (rest from reference TRBV9 and TRBJ2-1): DSGVTQTPKHLITATGQRVTLRCSPRSGDLSVYWYQQSLDQGLQFLIQYYNGEERAKGNILERFSAQQFPDLHSELNLSSLELGDSALYFCASSPLVATYNEQFFGPGTRLTVL.

This chain connects TRBV27 to TRBJ1-5; D is unclear. The CDR3 sequence is 12 residues long. Per germline, CDR1 MNHEY and CDR2 SMNVEV (reference sequence). The germline V and J ends were trimmed by 4 bases and 4 bases, with 5 bases remaining between them. The CDR3 DNA sequence: TGTGCCAGCAGTTACGGGAATCAGCCCCAGCATTTT. Translating it yields CASSYGNQPQHF.

The V call is TRBV7-2, the J call TRBJ2-3; 10 bases map to TRBD1. The V and J ends lost 4 bases and 6 bases, in that order; junction bases with no gene match: 4. This CDR3 has 14 residues. Germline CDR1 reads SGHTA; CDR2 reads FQGNSA. The CDR3 bases are TGTGCCAGCAGCTGGGACAGGGGTCCCGATACGCAGTATTTT. It is translated as CASSWDRGPDTQYF.

The chain employs TRBV29-1 and TRBJ2-7, with D maybe TRBD1 (5 bases). The V end was cut by 6 bases, the J end by 2 bases, with 11 bases between. Germline lookup yields CDR1 SQVTM and CDR2 ANQGSEA. This CDR3 spans 12 amino acids. Written as DNA, the CDR3 is TGCAGCGTGCGGCAGGGTCCCTACGAGCAGTACTTC. This translates into CSVRQGPYEQYF.

This clone was counted a single time. The J gene is TRBJ2-5, the V gene TRBV4-1; D may match TRBD1 or TRBD2 (5 bases each). Deletions cut 1 base from V and 5 bases from J, with 8 bases between. The CDR3 covers 13 residues. The V gene's germline CDR1 is MGHRA and CDR2 YSYEKL. The CDR3 nucleotides read TGCGCCAGCAGCCAAGGGGGGTATGAGACCCAGTACTTC. Its translation: CASSQGGYETQYF.

The rearrangement uses TRBV19 and TRBJ2-1; D not certain. Trimming removed 5 bases from V and 0 bases from J, with 11 bases in between. The germline CDR1 and CDR2 sequences are LNHDA and SQIVND (reference sequence). The CDR3 contains 15 residues. The CDR3 DNA follows: TGTGCCAGTAGTCCCATTAGGAGCTCCTACAATGAGCAGTTCTTC. It encodes CASSPIRSSYNEQFF. The full variable domain, its missing parts supplied by reference TRBV19 and TRBJ2-1, is DGGITQSPKYLFRKEGQNVTLSCEQNLNHDAMYWYRQDPGQGLRLIYYSQIVNDFQKGDIAEGYSVSREKKESFPLTVTSAQKNPTAFYLCASSPIRSSYNEQFFGPGTRLTVL.

On this clone itself: This sample includes further DNA sequences coding for the same CDR3. The V gene is TRBV7-9, the J gene TRBJ2-1, with 14 positions matching TRBD2. The length of the CDR3 is 15 residues. J was trimmed by 6 bases and V by 5 bases; bases with no gene match: 3. The germline CDR1 and CDR2 sequences are SEHNR and FQNEAQ (reference sequence). Here the CDR3 reads CASSRGLAGGNEQFF. The CDR3 region has the DNA TGTGCCAGCAGCCGTGGACTAGCGGGAGGCAATGAGCAGTTCTTC.

This sequence joins TRBV2 and TRBJ1-1; TRBD1 might be the D (5 bases). The CDR3 sequence is 14 residues long. V lost 4 bases to trimming and J lost 3 bases, with 12 bases between them. CDR1 and CDR2 from the germline V gene are SNHLY and FYNNEI. In DNA form, the CDR3 reads TGTGCCAGCAGTGTCCCGGGAGGGGACACTGAAGCTTTCTTT. This encodes CASSVPGGDTEAFF.

This rearrangement joins TRBV18 to TRBJ1-2; weak D call: TRBD1 (5 bases). CDR1 and CDR2 (germline): KGHSH, LQKENI. Deletions cut 2 bases from V and 4 bases from J, with 14 bases between. The CDR3 loop spans 15 amino acids. CDR3 in amino acids: CASSPYIDSFYGYTF. CDR3 sequence (DNA): TGTGCCAGCTCACCATACATAGACAGCTTCTATGGCTACACCTTC.